The 22 T cell receptor beta chains presented below share a single source sample, sequenced in a study of identical twins. TCRdb redid the calling of the 5' RACE reads with MiXCR, one entry per CDR3 protein. The sample holds under 300,000 distinct CDR3 sequences; roughly 8.7% are singletons and the top ten take roughly 3%. Separately, the same data were catalogued under a study of yellow fever vaccine responses in identical twins.

The sequencing input was CD8+ T cells sorted from blood. The receptor set was obtained from a woman aged 18-30 years in good health.

This clonotype was detected a few times. This chain's CDR3 is CASSTGHSGAYEQYF. The DNA for the CDR3 is TGTGCCAGCAGTACGGGACACTCTGGGGCCTACGAGCAGTACTTC. The chain joins TRBV7-2 to TRBJ2-7, with D possibly being TRBD1 (6 bases). Trimming removed 6 bases from V and 2 bases from J, with 17 bases in between. The germline gives CDR1 SGHTA, CDR2 FQGNSA. The length of the CDR3 is 15 residues.

This clonotype was seen only a few times. The V call is TRBV30, the J call TRBJ2-1; D is ambiguous. This CDR3 is 15 amino acids long. With 4 bases removed from V and 0 bases from J, the gap between germline ends came to 13 bases. The germline V gene encodes CDR1 GTSNPN and CDR2 SVGIG (reference sequence). Here the CDR3 reads CAWTSAILSYNEQFF. CDR3 DNA: TGTGCCTGGACCTCGGCAATTCTCTCCTACAATGAGCAGTTCTTC.

This clonotype was detected ten times or more. V usage is TRBV4-1 and J usage is TRBJ1-5; no clear D. This CDR3 contains 15 residues. The germline V and J ends were trimmed by 0 bases and 3 bases, with 9 bases remaining between them. CDR1 MGHRA and CDR2 YSYEKL come from the germline V gene. The CDR3 bases are TGCGCCAGCAGCCAAGATCAACCGATCAATCAGCCCCAGCATTTT. Its protein is CASSQDQPINQPQHF.

In this sample, this clonotype turned up many times. V usage is TRBV7-6 and J usage is TRBJ2-1; the D gene is possibly TRBD2 (6 bases). This CDR3 region has 15 residues. The V gene lost 1 base and the J gene lost 6 bases, with 13 bases spanning the gap. CDR1 and CDR2 from the germline V gene are SGHVS and FNYEAQ. Here the CDR3 DNA reads TGTGCCAGCAGCTTAGGAGTAGGGGAGGCCAATGAGCAGTTCTTC. The encoded protein is CASSLGVGEANEQFF. The whole variable domain, filled in from reference TRBV7-6 and TRBJ2-1, reads GAGVSQSPRYKVTKRGQDVALRCDPISGHVSLYWYRQALGQGPEFLTYFNYEAQQDKSGLPNDRFSAERPEGSISTLTIQRTEQRDSAMYRCASSLGVGEANEQFFGPGTRLTVL.

The table lists this clonotype with a few counts. The V gene is TRBV20-1, the J gene TRBJ2-3; unclear D gene. The germline V gene has CDR1 DFQATT and CDR2 SNEGSKA (reference sequence). This CDR3 contains 13 residues. The V gene lost 0 bases and the J gene lost 0 bases, with 4 bases spanning the gap. CDR3 bases: TGCAGTGCTAGAGACCTTAGCACAGATACGCAGTATTTT. Encoded protein: CSARDLSTDTQYF.

The sample holds many counts of this clonotype. This chain links TRBV10-3 with TRBJ2-7; 9 bases line up with TRBD2. Germline loops: CDR1 ENHRY, CDR2 SYGVKD. Germline trimming cut 8 bases from V and 3 bases from J; bases unmatched to any gene: 8. CDR3 size: 14 residues. The CDR3: CAIGSAGGNYEQYF. Here the CDR3 DNA reads TGTGCCATCGGAAGCGCGGGAGGGAACTACGAGCAGTACTTC.

The chain recombines TRBV27 with TRBJ2-5, with TRBD2 matching 8 bases. CDR1 and CDR2 (germline): MNHEY, SMNVEV (reference sequence). CDR3 length equals 16 residues. V shed 3 bases and J 4 bases; nucleotides not matched to a gene: 10. In DNA, the CDR3 is TGTGCCAGCAGTTTTGGGGGACTAGTGCGGGGAGAGACCCAGTACTTC. This sequence encodes CASSFGGLVRGETQYF.

This clonotype was seen a few times. The CDR3, as DNA: TGTGCCATCTCGGCCCTAGGTGGGGAGCCGACCTACGAGCAGTACTTC. Residues: CAISALGGEPTYEQYF. The V gene is TRBV10-3, the J gene TRBJ2-7; D may be TRBD2 (5 bases). Germline V gene sequence: CDR1 ENHRY, CDR2 SYGVKD. The CDR3 is made up of 16 amino acids. The germline V and J ends were trimmed by 8 bases and 2 bases, with 22 bases remaining between them.

The genes are TRBV21-1 and TRBJ2-5; the table names TRBD1, a call not compared with the DNA. TRBV21-1 has pseudogene status. There are 14 residues in the CDR3. The CDR3 region has the DNA TGTGCCAGCCCCTTTCAGGGGGGCAGGTCTACCCAGTACTTC. Translating it yields CASPFQGGRSTQYF.

In its sample, this clonotype was seen many times. This sequence joins TRBV27 and TRBJ1-5; possible D gene TRBD1, 5 bases. CDR1 is MNHEY, CDR2 SMNVEV, per germline (reference sequence). V was cut by 5 bases and J by 0 bases, with 17 bases left in between. This CDR3 is built from 17 residues. The CDR3 is CASSPGTIPASNQPQHF. Written as DNA, the CDR3 is TGTGCCAGCAGTCCCGGGACCATACCGGCTAGCAATCAGCCCCAGCATTTT.

This clonotype was seen a handful of times. The rearrangement links TRBV15 to TRBJ2-7, with 11 bases that match TRBD2. J gave up 3 bases and V 3 bases, and 16 bases lay outside the gene matches. The germline V gene encodes CDR1 LNHNV and CDR2 YYDKDF (reference sequence). CDR3 length: 19 amino acids. Here the CDR3 DNA reads TGTGCCACCAGCAGCGCGACTAGCGGGATCGACTTGGATGACTACGAGCAGTACTTC. Translation: CATSSATSGIDLDDYEQYF.

This clonotype appeared a few times. V is TRBV28 and J is TRBJ2-7; 8 bases match TRBD2. This CDR3 comprises 14 residues. The germline V gene encodes CDR1 MDHEN and CDR2 SYDVKM. V shed 10 bases and J 2 bases; nucleotides not matched to a gene: 10. CDR3 sequence: CATFRLAGPYEQYF. In nucleotides, the CDR3 is TGTGCCACCTTCAGGCTAGCGGGCCCCTACGAGCAGTACTTC.

This clonotype was counted at least ten times. This rearrangement joins TRBV2 to TRBJ2-5; the D is unclear. The CDR3 runs to 12 residues. V lost 8 bases and J 5 bases, leaving 12 bases between the germline ends. Germline V lookup: CDR1 SNHLY, CDR2 FYNNEI. CDR3 nucleotides: TGTGCCAGCCATACATTGACGGAGACCCAGTACTTC. It yields the protein CASHTLTETQYF.

The rearrangement joins TRBV2 to TRBJ2-1; D is possibly TRBD2 (5 bases). This CDR3 contains 14 residues. The V gene's germline CDR1 is SNHLY and CDR2 FYNNEI. V was clipped by 6 bases and J by 8 bases, with 17 bases between them. The CDR3 is CASSLGLSKDEQFF. The CDR3 coding sequence is TGTGCCAGCAGCCTCGGACTGAGTAAAGATGAGCAGTTCTTC. The whole variable domain, filled in from reference TRBV2 and TRBJ2-1, reads EPEVTQTPSHQVTQMGQEVILRCVPISNHLYFYWYRQILGQKVEFLVSFYNNEISEKSEIFDDQFSVERPDGSNFTLKIRSTKLEDSAMYFCASSLGLSKDEQFFGPGTRLTVL.

Ten or more counts support this clonotype. This sequence joins TRBV7-9 and TRBJ2-2; no definite D call. Looked up from germline, CDR1 is SEHNR and CDR2 is FQNEAQ (reference sequence). With 2 bases removed from V and 6 bases from J, the gap between germline ends came to 7 bases. CDR3 length: 13 residues. CDR3 DNA sequence: TGTGCCAGCAGCTTACCCAGCTCCGGGGAGCTGTTTTTT. It specifies CASSLPSSGELFF.

The table lists this clonotype with a few counts. CDR3 amino acids: CASRWASGASYEQYF. The CDR3 bases are TGTGCCAGCAGGTGGGCTAGCGGGGCCAGCTACGAGCAGTACTTC. The chain is built from TRBV2 and TRBJ2-7, with 9 bases identical to TRBD2. Germline-derived CDR1 and CDR2 are SNHLY and FYNNEI. This CDR3 is built from 15 residues. The trim removed 6 bases at V and 3 bases at J, leaving 9 bases unmatched.

In its sample, this clonotype was seen a few times. The rearrangement joins TRBV27 to TRBJ1-6; D is unclear. Germline V CDR1 and CDR2: MNHEY, SMNVEV (reference sequence). V lost 5 bases and J 9 bases, leaving 14 bases between the germline ends. This CDR3 is 14 amino acids long. The CDR3 protein is CASSPIGVGSPLHF. Written as DNA, the CDR3 is TGTGCCAGCAGTCCCATCGGGGTAGGTTCACCCCTCCACTTT.

This clonotype was observed a few times. The chain recombines TRBV18 with TRBJ2-3; D not resolved. CDR3 length: 14 residues. Germline-derived CDR1 and CDR2 are KGHSH and LQKENI. The V gene lost 3 bases and the J gene lost 3 bases, with 10 bases spanning the gap. CDR3 residues: CASSPQDRTDTQYF. The CDR3 DNA follows: TGTGCCAGCTCACCTCAGGACCGGACAGATACGCAGTATTTT.

This chain uses TRBV10-3 with TRBJ2-7, with 8 bases matching TRBD1. CDR1 is ENHRY, CDR2 SYGVKD, per germline. Trimming removed 2 bases from V and 1 base from J; junction bases left unmatched: 7. The CDR3 contains 16 residues. CDR3 sequence (DNA): TGTGCCATCAGTGAGCTTGAGGGACAGGAATCCTACGAGCAGTACTTC. Its protein product is CAISELEGQESYEQYF.

Ten or more counts support this clonotype. The chain joins TRBV10-2 to TRBJ2-5; D perhaps matches TRBD1 (6 bases). Germline V lookup: CDR1 WSHSY, CDR2 SAAADI. CDR3 length equals 16 residues. V lost 6 bases and J 1 base, leaving 18 bases between the germline ends. CDR3 sequence (DNA): TGCGCCAGCAGGGAGGTCCCGGGACACATCCAAGAGACCCAGTACTTC. Protein sequence: CASREVPGHIQETQYF.

This clonotype was counted only a few times. The chain employs TRBV6-1 and TRBJ2-7; 8 bases are a match to TRBD1. The germline CDR1 and CDR2 sequences are MNHNS and SASEGT. With V trimmed by 7 bases and J by 7 bases, 12 bases remained unmatched. This CDR3 is 14 amino acids long. The DNA of the CDR3 is TGTGCCAGCACCTCGGGACAGGCCTTCGGGGAGCAGTACTTC. As protein: CASTSGQAFGEQYF.

The sample holds a few counts of this clonotype. The genes are TRBV6-2 or TRBV6-3 and TRBJ2-1; TRBD2 aligns across 7 bases. Germline V gene lookup returns CDR1 MNHEY and CDR2 SVGEGT. The length of the CDR3 is 15 residues. V dropped 11 bases and J dropped 0; count of bases not matched to a gene: 10. The CDR3 DNA follows: TGTGCCCCCCACGAAGGCGGGAGCTCCTACAATGAGCAGTTCTTC. It encodes CAPHEGGSSYNEQFF.